This record concerns one TCR beta chain sequence. This clonotype was seen repeatedly, ten times or more. Its antigen has not been determined. Per-nucleotide qualities are absent, and no much larger clonotype sits a single base away. This record comes from a study of T cells in Graves' hyperthyroidism and ophthalmopathy (dated by TCRdb to about 2019). Background for the entire study: Peripheral blood was collected at initial diagnosis, before any treatment. A discovery cohort of about 96 patients, approximately 45 with Graves' ophthalmopathy and 55 to 65 with stable Graves' hyperthyroidism, was used to find distinguishing TCR V-J signatures. In addition, the study compared T-cell repertoires in thyroid tissue and in blood from several Graves' hyperthyroidism patients. An independent validation cohort of under 20 hyperthyroidism patients and roughly 16 patients who later progressed to ophthalmopathy tested prospective prediction of ophthalmopathy. The 100 or so discovery patients were randomly split 7:3 into training and test sets. The paper describes TCR Vbeta CDR3 sequencing of 135 peripheral blood samples, made up of fewer than 50 ophthalmopathy patients, 70 to 75 hyperthyroidism patients and some 17 progressor patients. After sampling, hyperthyroidism patients received methimazole starting at 30 mg daily, and ophthalmopathy patients received high-dose intravenous methylprednisolone.

The TCR beta CDR3 regions were amplified from RNA transcripts. For the first round of RT-PCR on the TCR CDR3, the HTBI primer set was used together with the Qiagen OneStep RT-PCR kit. Libraries were constructed in a second round of multiplex PCR, after which size selection and purification were performed. The libraries were sequenced on an Illumina HiSeq2000 using paired-end 100 bp reads. As for the authors' bioinformatics: Raw data were processed with SOAPnuke, discarding reads with adapters, uncalled bases, mean Phred below 15, or no exact constant-primer or identifier match. COPE v1.2.5 was used to merge high-quality paired reads, and clonotypes were defined as unique nucleotide sequences. Clonotypes were aligned to IMGT TRBV, TRBD and TRBJ reference segments using MiTCR v1.1. Analysis was restricted to V-J combinations with a frequency above 0.0001, which covered roughly 99% of repertoires. The TCS score was defined as the ratio of F50 (clonal expansion) to E x V (chaos), calculated using BLOSUM62-based TCRdist between CDR3 peptides within each V-J. Welch's t-statistics and random forest reduced several hundred V-J features to some 14, which were used in a naive Bayes classifier (R e1071). Clones were called with MiXCR by TCRdb after fastp trimmed the public reads at Q25, and only in-frame beta chains were retained. Rows with a matching CDR3 protein are joined into one entry that keeps the most common DNA and genes. It is TCRdb's table, rather than the study itself, that gives the V and J calls and clone size. Present in this sample are hundreds of thousands of distinct CDR3 sequences, 16% of which were seen just once. Of the sample, about 18% falls within the top ten clones.

Results and caveats for the whole study, not just this receptor: In validation, the model predicted progression to ophthalmopathy with roughly 70% sensitivity and 72.22% specificity, a median of about 6.7 months before onset. Blood samples also contained most of the expanded thyroid clonotypes (frequency above 0.001), which suggests that blood repertoires may reflect thyroid immune responses. Ophthalmopathy was separated from stable hyperthyroidism by a 13 V-J signature model, with approximately 86% sensitivity and about 81% specificity obtained in cross-validation and 80%/75% obtained in testing. Sample size was not statistically predetermined, and blinding of investigators to group allocation was not performed.

From the cysteine up to the phenylalanine, the CDR3 has a length of 15 residues. The kept DNA is CDR3 alone, 45 bases in frame from the first base. Via the germline V gene (reference sequence), CDR1 is LGHDT and CDR2 YNNKEL. The V end loses 0 bases and the J end loses 6 bases, and a stretch of 14 bases separates them. A patient counted as having stable Graves' hyperthyroidism if no progression to ophthalmopathy occurred over 18 months of follow-up. The hyperthyroidism patients were between 18 and 65 years old and newly diagnosed, with a disease duration of less than 2 months. The study excluded patients with uncontrolled infections, other autoimmune diseases, pregnancy or lactation. Diagnoses were based on clinical symptoms, serum thyroxine and TRAb, thyroid ultrasound and orbital computed tomography. PBMCs were isolated from approximately 10 ml of fresh peripheral blood by Ficoll-Paque density gradient centrifugation. Total RNA was extracted using Trizol reagent, and RNA quality was assessed on an Agilent 2100 Bioanalyzer.

The chain is encoded by TRBV3-1 joined to TRBJ2-5; a tentative D call is TRBD2 (7 bases match). Sequenced input: blood. The receptor was derived from a young woman with Graves' hyperthyroidism. The DNA sequence is as follows: TGTGCCAGCAGCCAAGACACGGGGGGCTCAAAGACCCAGTACTTC. Its protein reads: CASSQDTGGSKTQYF.